This T cell receptor beta chain was identified during a study of metastatic and nonmetastatic thyroid tumors (dated by TCRdb to 2018 to 2020). With respect to the entire study: Repertoires were compared across peripheral blood and tumor or nodule tissue samples from malignant and benign thyroid patients. Here is what the overall study found, with its caveats: TCR beta diversity was reported as significantly higher in malignant tumors than in benign nodules, in both blood and tumor samples.

Deletion took 1 base off V and 8 bases off J, with a span of 8 bases between the germline ends. CDR1 MNHNS and CDR2 SASEGT were looked up in the germline V gene. The CDR3, cysteine through phenylalanine, is 12 amino acids long. Only the CDR3 region is kept as DNA, spanning 36 bases read in frame from base 1. The library relied on PCR. TCRdb names Illumina HiSeq 4000 as the instrument used. High-throughput sequencing was used to profile the CDR3 region of the TCR beta-chain in every patient. Per the source publication's procedure: A classifier to discriminate distant-metastatic papillary thyroid cancer patients was built from CDR3 differences across clinicopathological groups. The Shannon index was used to measure repertoire diversity, and the Morisita-Horn index was used to measure how similar tumor and blood repertoires were. TCRdb took the public reads, trimmed them with fastp at Q25, ran MiXCR for clone calling and kept in-frame beta chains. The V and J calls and clone size are TCRdb's, not the authors'. This sample lists over 13,000 clones; roughly a quarter were detected once. Together, the top ten hold around 8% of the sample.

Of note for this clone: It lacks a known antigen. No qualities accompany the bases; no much larger clone lies one base away.

None of the patients had been given any treatment before thyroid surgery. Using T-cell receptor beta sequencing, the study looked back at clinical samples from patients collected from about 2011 to 2019. The sequence is built from TRBV6-1 and TRBJ1-2; there is no confident call for the D gene. This TCR was recovered from a female donor with papillary thyroid cancer or a benign thyroid nodule (not recorded which). Some clones in this sample may be carry-over from other donors' samples. The sequenced sample consisted of tumor tissue. The CDR3 here reads CASSEVARGYTF. At the DNA level, the sequence is TGTGCCAGCAGTGAAGTGGCGCGGGGCTACACCTTC.